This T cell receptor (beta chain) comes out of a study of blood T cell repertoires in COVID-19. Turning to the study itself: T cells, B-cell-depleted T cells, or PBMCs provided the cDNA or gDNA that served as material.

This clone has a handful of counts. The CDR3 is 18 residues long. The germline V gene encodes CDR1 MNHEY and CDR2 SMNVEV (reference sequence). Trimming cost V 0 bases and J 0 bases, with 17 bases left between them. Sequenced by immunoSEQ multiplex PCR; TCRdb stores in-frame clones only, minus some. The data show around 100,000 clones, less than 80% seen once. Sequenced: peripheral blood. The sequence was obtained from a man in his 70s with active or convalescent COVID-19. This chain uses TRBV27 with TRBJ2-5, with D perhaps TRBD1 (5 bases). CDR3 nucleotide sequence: TGTGCCAGCAGTTTATCGAGAGCGACAGCTTCCTACCAAGAGACCCAGTACTTC. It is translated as CASSLSRATASYQETQYF.